The 11 T cell receptor beta chains below all came from one sample that was sequenced in a study of T cell repertoires in cytomegalovirus infection. One entry per CDR3 protein results from TCRdb running MiXCR on the reads. The sample has fewer than 350,000 distinct CDR3 sequences, more than 8% seen once. The sequencing sample was made of PBMCs. These receptors all come from a human donor in good health (CMV status not recorded). Some clones in this sample may be carry-over from other donors' samples.

In the case of this clonotype: The junction differs from germline at one of its ends, possibly a read error. The rearrangement joins TRBV18 to TRBJ1-1; no definite D call. The CDR3 sequence is 14 residues long. Germline V gene data show CDR1 as KGHSH and CDR2 as LQKENI. In DNA, the CDR3 is TGTGCCAGCTCCGAGACAAGATCGAACACTGGAGCTTTCTTT. Protein: CASSETRSNTGAFF.

The chain employs TRBV4-1 and TRBJ1-1; D is uncertain. The CDR3 is 13 residues long. CDR1 and CDR2 from the germline V gene are MGHRA and YSYEKL. Trimming pared 1 base from V and 4 bases from J, leaving 7 bases between. CDR3 protein: CASSQGWSTEAFF. Written as DNA, the CDR3 is TGCGCCAGCAGCCAAGGCTGGAGCACTGAAGCTTTCTTT.

In this sample, this clonotype turned up many times. This rearrangement joins TRBV27 to TRBJ2-2; D ambiguous. The germline V gene encodes CDR1 MNHEY and CDR2 SMNVEV (reference sequence). Trimming stripped 7 bases from V and 0 bases from J, with 12 bases between. The CDR3 consists of 15 residues. The chain's CDR3 is CASTKVPPNTGELFF. CDR3 DNA: TGTGCCAGCACGAAGGTTCCGCCGAACACCGGGGAGCTGTTTTTT.

This clonotype was seen at least ten times. The chain joins TRBV5-4 to TRBJ1-1, with D possibly being TRBD1 (5 bases). In germline, CDR1 is SGHNT, CDR2 YYREEE (reference sequence). Trimming stripped 0 bases from V and 4 bases from J, with 13 bases between. The CDR3 sequence is 15 residues long. CDR3 region: CASSLAGVPSTEAFF. CDR3 DNA: TGTGCCAGCAGCTTGGCGGGGGTCCCGAGCACTGAAGCTTTCTTT.

This clonotype came up many times. The V gene is TRBV7-8, the J gene TRBJ1-3, with a possible D match to TRBD1 (5 bases). Germline assignment: CDR1 SGHVS and CDR2 FQNEAQ. The CDR3 consists of 18 residues. The V end was cut by 5 bases, the J end by 0 bases, with 20 bases between. CDR3 in DNA: TGTGCCAGCAGCGTGGGCCAGGGAATCTCAAGCTCTGGAAACACCATATATTTT. Translation gives CASSVGQGISSSGNTIYF. The full variable domain, rest sourced from reference TRBV7-8 and TRBJ1-3, is GAGVSQSPRYKVAKRGQDVALRCDPISGHVSLFWYQQALGQGPEFLTYFQNEAQLDKSGLPSDRFFAERPEGSVSTLKIQRTQQEDSAVYLCASSVGQGISSSGNTIYFGEGSWLTVV.

This clonotype was counted a few times. The rearrangement uses TRBV10-2 and TRBJ1-2; D unresolved. Between the trimmed V and J ends, which lost 2 bases and 7 bases, there was a span of 11 bases. CDR1 and CDR2 (germline): WSHSY, SAAADI. The CDR3 spans 13 residues. The CDR3 spells CASSEAEGGGYTF. For the CDR3, the DNA is TGCGCCAGCAGTGAGGCAGAGGGAGGTGGCTACACCTTC.

The V and J genes are TRBV6-4 and TRBJ2-3, with unresolved D. The CDR3 covers 13 residues. V was pared by 5 bases and J by 2 bases, with 8 bases between. CDR1 is MRHNA and CDR2 is SNTAGT in the germline V gene. The CDR3 reads CASSPTHTDTQYF. CDR3 DNA: TGTGCCAGCAGTCCAACCCACACAGATACGCAGTATTTT.

This clonotype came up many times. V gene TRBV5-4 combines with J gene TRBJ1-6; no firm D call. The CDR3 extends over 14 amino acids. The V gene's germline CDR1 is SGHNT and CDR2 YYREEE (reference sequence). The ends were cut back, 2 bases at V and 6 bases at J, with 9 bases in the middle. Here the CDR3 DNA reads TGTGCCAGCAGCTTAGGCCGCGGTAATTCACCCCTCCACTTT. Translating it yields CASSLGRGNSPLHF. The whole variable domain, filled in from reference TRBV5-4 and TRBJ1-6, reads ETGVTQSPTHLIKTRGQQVTLRCSSQSGHNTVSWYQQALGQGPQFIFQYYREEENGRGNFPPRFSGLQFPNYSSELNVNALELDDSALYLCASSLGRGNSPLHFGNGTRLTVT.

This clonotype occurred a few times. In nucleotides, the CDR3 is TGTGCCAGCAGCCGCCCGGGACAAACGAACACTGAAGCTTTCTTT. Translated, it gives CASSRPGQTNTEAFF. V is TRBV3-1 and J is TRBJ1-1; possible D gene TRBD1, 6 bases. The ends were cut back, 4 bases at V and 1 base at J, with 13 bases in the middle. Germline V gene data show CDR1 as LGHDT and CDR2 as YNNKEL (reference sequence). CDR3 size: 15 residues. The full variable domain, completed using reference TRBV3-1 and TRBJ1-1, is DTAVSQTPKYLVTQMGNDKSIKCEQNLGHDTMYWYKQDSKKFLKIMFSYNNKELIINETVPNRFSPKSPDKAHLNLHINSLELGDSAVYFCASSRPGQTNTEAFFGQGTRLTVV.

This clonotype has only a few counts. V usage is TRBV4-2 and J usage is TRBJ2-1, with 8 bases aligning to TRBD1. This CDR3 region has 16 residues. Germline CDR1 is LGHNA and CDR2 is YNFKEQ. Losses at the gene ends were 0 bases for V and 4 bases for J; bases not matched to a gene: 5. CDR3 bases: TGTGCCAGCAGCCAAGATAGCAGGGGGCATTACAATGAGCAGTTCTTC. This codes for CASSQDSRGHYNEQFF.

This clonotype appeared many times. This chain links TRBV7-2 with TRBJ1-5; no reliable D call. Germline assignment: CDR1 SGHTA and CDR2 FQGNSA. The CDR3 totals 13 residues. The V gene lost 5 bases and the J gene lost 7 bases, with 12 bases spanning the gap. This CDR3 is CASSPQVGQPQHF. As DNA, the CDR3 is TGTGCCAGCAGCCCTCAGGTGGGACAGCCCCAGCATTTT.